The source of this TCR beta chain is a study of beta chain features in type 1 diabetes. As every portion of the isolated RNA was reverse transcribed, the sequencing read expressed TCRB transcripts. Sequenced by immunoSEQ multiplex PCR; TCRdb stores in-frame clones only, minus some. This table has around 300,000 clones, about 8% appearing once. The collection from each donor was one heparinised blood draw averaging approximately 110 mL. This clone came up many times. A read error may account for a junction end that differs from germline. The CDR3 extends over 15 amino acids. CDR1 is KGHSH and CDR2 is LQKENI in the germline V gene.

The sequenced material came from central memory CD4+ T cells from blood. The chain is built from TRBV18 and TRBJ2-1; 7 nucleotides align to TRBD2. The receptor's source is a woman aged 18 to 35 in good health. For the CDR3, the DNA is TGTGCCAGCTCGCCACGGCCTAGCGGACCCAATGAGCAGTTCTTC. The encoded protein is CASSPRPSGPNEQFF. Full variable domain (remainder filled in from reference TRBV18 and TRBJ2-1): NAGVMQNPRHLVRRRGQEARLRCSPMKGHSHVYWYRQLPEEGLKFMVYLQKENIIDESGMPKERFSAEFPKEGPSILRIQQVVRGDSAAYFCASSPRPSGPNEQFFGPGTRLTVL.